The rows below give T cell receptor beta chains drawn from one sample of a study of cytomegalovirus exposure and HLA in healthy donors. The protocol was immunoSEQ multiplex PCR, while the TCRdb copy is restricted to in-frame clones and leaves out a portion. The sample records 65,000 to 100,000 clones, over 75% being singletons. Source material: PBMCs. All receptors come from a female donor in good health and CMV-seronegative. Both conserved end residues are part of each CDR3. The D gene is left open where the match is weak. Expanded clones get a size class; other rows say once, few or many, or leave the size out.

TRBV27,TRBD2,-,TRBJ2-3,TGTGCCAGCAGCGCCCCGGGACTAGCGGGAGGTAGGGCGCAGTATTTT,CASSAPGLAGGRAQYF
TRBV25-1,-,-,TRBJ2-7,TGTGCCAGCAGTACTACATCAACCTACGAGCAGTACTTC,CASSTTSTYEQYF
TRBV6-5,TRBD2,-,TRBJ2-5,TGTGCCAGCAGTTACACGGCTAGCGGCCTACAAGAGACCCAGTACTTC,CASSYTASGLQETQYF
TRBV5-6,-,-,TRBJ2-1,TGTGCCAGCAGCTTACGACTAGTCTACAATGAGCAGTTCTTC,CASSLRLVYNEQFF
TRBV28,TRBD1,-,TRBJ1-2,TGTGCCAGCAGTCTCCGGACAGGTGTGGGGGGCTACACCTTC,CASSLRTGVGGYTF
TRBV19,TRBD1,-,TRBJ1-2,TGTGCCAGTAGTATGGACAGGGGTGGCTACACCTTC,CASSMDRGGYTF
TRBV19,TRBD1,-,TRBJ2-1,TGTGCCAGTAGTTCCCGGGACAGGGACTACAATGAGCAGTTCTTC,CASSSRDRDYNEQFF
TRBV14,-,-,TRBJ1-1,TGTGCCAGCAGCCTACCAACAGGGTGGAACACTGAAGCTTTCTTT,CASSLPTGWNTEAFF
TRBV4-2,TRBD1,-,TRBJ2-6,TGTGCCAGCAGCCAAGAGGGGGACAGCTCTGGGGCCAACGTCCTGACTTTC,CASSQEGDSSGANVLTF
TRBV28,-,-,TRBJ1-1,TGTGCCAGCAGAAAGGGCGCAGGGATGAACACTGAAGCTTTCTTT,CASRKGAGMNTEAFF
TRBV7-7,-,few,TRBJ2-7,TGTGCTAGCAGCCTCCTGGGAGACAACTCCTACGAGCAGTACTTC,CASSLLGDNSYEQYF
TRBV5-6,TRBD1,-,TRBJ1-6,TGTGCCAGCAGCCTTAGGGACAGCGTGACAAATTCACCCCTCCACTTT,CASSLRDSVTNSPLHF
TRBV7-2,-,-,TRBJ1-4,TGTGCCAGCAACAGAGGGAGGTGGGCTAATGAAAAACTGTTTTTT,CASNRGRWANEKLFF
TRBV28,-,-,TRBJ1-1,TGTGCCAGCAGTCCCGCGGGGACTGAAGCTTTCTTT,CASSPAGTEAFF
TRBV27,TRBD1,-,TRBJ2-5,TGTGCCAGCAGTTTAAGGACAGGAGCTTGGGAGACCCAGTACTTC,CASSLRTGAWETQYF
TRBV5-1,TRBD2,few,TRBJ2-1,TGCGCCAGCAGCCCTTTTACGGGGGGGGTGTCCAACAATGAGCAGTTCTTC,CASSPFTGGVSNNEQFF
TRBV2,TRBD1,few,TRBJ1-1,TGTGCCAGCAGCACAGGGGGACTGAACAGGGAAGCTTTCTTT,CASSTGGLNREAFF
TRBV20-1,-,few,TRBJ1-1,TGCAGTGCTAGTTTGGTGAGAGCTTTCTTT,CSASLVRAFF
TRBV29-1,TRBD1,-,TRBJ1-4,TGCAGCGTTGGACAGGGGGCAGAAAAACTGTTTTTT,CSVGQGAEKLFF
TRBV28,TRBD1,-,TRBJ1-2,TGTGCCAGCAGTGCCCCCGGGACAGGGGGCTTCTTTGGTGGCTACACCTTC,CASSAPGTGGFFGGYTF